This T cell receptor (beta chain) derives from a study of identical twins. Whole-study results and caveats: One should note that invariant MAIT and iNKT cells could partly confound zero-insertion analyses.

Points on this clonotype: Its antigen is as yet unknown.

Template switching, a step in the protocol, added a universal primer site, and cDNA carried unique molecular identifiers. TCRdb re-called the 5' RACE reads with MiXCR, one entry per CDR3 protein. The table records about 660,000 distinct CDR3 sequences, roughly 8% of them present only once. This CDR3 has 14 amino acids. Per the germline V gene, CDR1 is LGHNA and CDR2 is YNFKEQ. V lost 3 bases, J lost 1 base, and 3 bases stayed unmatched. These data also formed part of another study, on yellow fever vaccine responses in identical twins.

Sequenced sample: PBMCs. The sequence came from a young woman in good health. V is TRBV4-2 and J is TRBJ2-7, with TRBD1 matching over 7 bases. CDR3 in amino acids: CASSQTGRSYEQYF. CDR3 nucleotides: TGTGCCAGCAGCCAGACAGGGCGATCCTACGAGCAGTACTTC.